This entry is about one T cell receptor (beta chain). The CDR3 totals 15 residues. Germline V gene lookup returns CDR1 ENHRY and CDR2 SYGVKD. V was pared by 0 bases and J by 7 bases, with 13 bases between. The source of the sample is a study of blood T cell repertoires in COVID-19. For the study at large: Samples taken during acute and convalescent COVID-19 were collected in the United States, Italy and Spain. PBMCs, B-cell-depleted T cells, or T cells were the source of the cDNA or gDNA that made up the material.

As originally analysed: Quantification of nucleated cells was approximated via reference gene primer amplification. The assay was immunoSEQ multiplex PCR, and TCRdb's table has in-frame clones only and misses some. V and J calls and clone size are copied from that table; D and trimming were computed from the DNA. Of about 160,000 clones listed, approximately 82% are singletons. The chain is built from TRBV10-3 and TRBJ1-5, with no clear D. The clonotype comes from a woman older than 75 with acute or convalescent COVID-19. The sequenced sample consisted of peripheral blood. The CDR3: CAISESKGGNQPQHF. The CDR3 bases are TGTGCCATCAGTGAGTCGAAGGGCGGGAACCAGCCCCAGCATTTT.